This entry features one T cell receptor (beta chain) sequence. The antigen is unknown. V lost 0 bases and J lost 2, with 6 bases in between. Germline V gene sequence: CDR1 SGHDT, CDR2 YYEEEE. The CDR3 is 14 residues long. These data come from a study of shared clonotypes between healthy human individuals. Whole-study context: Every donor yielded three CD4 naive, three CD4 memory, two CD8 naive and one CD8 memory plate.

The authors' processing: Filtering differed because ImmunoSEQ produced junction-only sequences that carried no quality scores. Data came from immunoSEQ multiplex PCR; TCRdb stores just in-frame clones and leaves some out. That table is the source of V, J and clone size, and D and trimming were worked out from the DNA. The sample contains 2.3 million or so clones, 90% to 95% of which appear only once. Study-wide points: Clonotype sharing across several donors was observed for approximately 5% of naive CD4 clonotypes.

This rearrangement joins TRBV5-6 to TRBJ1-5; D gene unclear. This sequence originates from a man in his late teens or twenties in good health. Some clones in this sample may be carry-over from other donors' samples. The sample comprised naive CD4+ T cells from PBMCs. Subset indicated: CD45RA+ positively selected. This chain's CDR3 is CASSLAVGNQPQHF. In DNA, the CDR3 is TGTGCCAGCAGCTTGGCGGTGGGCAATCAGCCCCAGCATTTT.